The clone carrying this T cell receptor (beta chain) has more than one count but fewer than ten. This record belongs to a study of blood T cells in healthy people across ages. Using a J-beta primer mix together with a sample-barcoded 5' primer, a second PCR was run for about 6 to 12 cycles. From the 5' RACE reads, TCRdb called clonotypes with MiXCR, one entry per CDR3 protein. The sample records 700,000 to 800,000 distinct CDR3 sequences, 40% to 45% being singletons. This CDR3 is 13 amino acids long. V was cut by 4 bases and J by 2 bases, with 8 bases left in between. From germline, CDR1 is SGHTA and CDR2 FQGNSA. Caucasian, healthy and from Russia, the donors were aged between about 6 and 100.

The TCR was taken from a woman aged 55 to 70 in good health. The J gene is TRBJ2-5, the V gene TRBV7-2; D not certain. Source material: blood. CDR3 in amino acids: CASSSLRQETQYF. The CDR3 DNA is TGTGCCAGCAGCTCCCTGCGGCAAGAGACCCAGTACTTC.